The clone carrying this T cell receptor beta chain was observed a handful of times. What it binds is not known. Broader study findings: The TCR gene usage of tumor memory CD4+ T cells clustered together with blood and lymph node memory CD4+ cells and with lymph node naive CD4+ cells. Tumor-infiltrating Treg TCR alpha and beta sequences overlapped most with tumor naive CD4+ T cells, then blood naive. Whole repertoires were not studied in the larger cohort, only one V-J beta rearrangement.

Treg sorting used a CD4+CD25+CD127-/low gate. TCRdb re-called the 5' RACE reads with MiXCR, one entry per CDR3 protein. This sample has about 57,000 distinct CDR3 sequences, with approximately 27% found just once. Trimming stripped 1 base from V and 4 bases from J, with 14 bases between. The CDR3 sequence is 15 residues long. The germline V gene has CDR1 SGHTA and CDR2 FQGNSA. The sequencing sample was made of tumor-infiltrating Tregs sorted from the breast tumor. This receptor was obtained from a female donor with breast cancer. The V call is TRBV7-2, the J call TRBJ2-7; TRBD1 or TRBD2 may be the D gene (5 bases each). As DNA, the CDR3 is TGTGCCAGCAGCTTAGGGGACCCTACTTTGTACGAGCAGTACTTC. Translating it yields CASSLGDPTLYEQYF.